These 29 T cell receptor beta chains share one sample of origin, sequenced in a study of cytomegalovirus exposure and HLA in healthy donors. The PCR contained 60 Vbeta and 13 Jbeta primers. Generated by immunoSEQ multiplex PCR, the TCRdb table keeps only in-frame clones and is missing some. Seen here are 80,000 or so clones, less than 80% observed once, and the top ten hold about a fifth. The sequencing input was PBMCs. These receptors originate from a man aged 25 to 40 in good health and CMV-seropositive.

Points on this clone: Other nucleotide sequences from this sample produce the same CDR3. The CDR3 DNA reads TGTGCCAGCAGCGTAGCGGCAGGCCAAGAGACCCAGTACTTC. Protein: CASSVAAGQETQYF. This rearrangement joins TRBV9 to TRBJ2-5; D not resolved. The V gene's germline CDR1 is SGDLS and CDR2 YYNGEE. The CDR3 loop spans 14 amino acids. V was pared by 0 bases and J by 1 base, with 7 bases between.

This clone was seen a single time. Germline and junction disagree at one end, which may indicate a read error. The rearrangement uses TRBV7-7 and TRBJ2-2, with 7 bases aligning to TRBD1. The CDR3 has 15 amino acids. Germline CDR1 and CDR2: SSHAT and FNYEAQ (reference sequence). The DNA for the CDR3 is TGTGCTAGCAGCTCCGACAGGGCCCACACCGGGGAGCTGTTTTTT. This translates into CASSSDRAHTGELFF.

The chain is built from TRBV5-4 and TRBJ1-1; D perhaps matches TRBD1 (5 bases). The V and J ends lost 4 bases and 1 base respectively, with 14 bases between them. CDR1 is SGHNT and CDR2 is YYREEE in the germline V gene (reference sequence). The CDR3 has 15 amino acids. This CDR3 is CASSPYLQGNTEAFF. DNA for the CDR3: TGTGCCAGCAGCCCGTACCTCCAGGGGAACACTGAAGCTTTCTTT.

This chain connects TRBV25-1 to TRBJ2-7, with 7 bases aligning to TRBD2. Germline loops: CDR1 MGHDK, CDR2 SYGVNS. This CDR3 comprises 16 residues. V lost 1 base to trimming and J lost 7 bases; unmatched junction nucleotides: 13. The CDR3 sequence: CASSESRGGSVREQYF. The CDR3 bases are TGTGCCAGCAGTGAATCCCGGGGCGGGAGTGTCCGGGAGCAGTACTTC.

The rearrangement links TRBV5-1 to TRBJ1-6; D ambiguous. The CDR3 runs 14 residues. Trimming took 3 bases from V and 6 from J, leaving 10 bases between them. Germline loops: CDR1 SGHRS, CDR2 YFSETQ. The CDR3 here is CASSSDGSNSPLHF. CDR3 bases: TGCGCCAGCAGCTCCGATGGTAGTAATTCACCCCTCCACTTT.

The chain has TRBV5-1 and TRBJ2-2, with TRBD1 as a possible D gene (5 bases). The CDR3 extends over 15 amino acids. Trimming left V 0 bases short and J 6 bases short, with 12 bases between. Germline lookup yields CDR1 SGHRS and CDR2 YFSETQ. The chain's CDR3 is CASSLGQTHPGELFF. The CDR3 bases are TGCGCCAGCAGCTTGGGACAGACACACCCCGGGGAGCTGTTTTTT.

The chain carries TRBV7-3 and TRBJ2-2, with 11 nucleotides matching TRBD2. The CDR3 runs 15 residues. V was pared by 5 bases and J by 5 bases, with 4 bases of the junction left unmatched. The germline CDR1 and CDR2 sequences are SGHTA and FQGTGA. CDR3 in DNA: TGTGCCAGCAGCCTAGTAGCGGGGGGGACCGGGGAGCTGTTTTTT. Translated, it gives CASSLVAGGTGELFF.

This chain links TRBV28 with TRBJ1-1; 9 bases agree with TRBD1. Losses at the gene ends were 5 bases for V and 5 bases for J; bases not matched to a gene: 9. Germline CDR1 reads MDHEN; CDR2 reads SYDVKM. The CDR3 is 15 residues long. The CDR3 DNA is TGTGCCAGCAGTGGGCACAGGGGGCGGGGAACTGAAGCTTTCTTT. Protein product: CASSGHRGRGTEAFF. The variable domain in full, completed from reference TRBV28 and TRBJ1-1, reads DVKVTQSSRYLVKRTGEKVFLECVQDMDHENMFWYRQDPGLGLRLIYFSYDVKMKEKGDIPEGYSVSREKKERFSLILESASTNQTSMYLCASSGHRGRGTEAFFGQGTRLTVV.

On this clone itself: The sample carries other DNA sequences with the same CDR3. The genes are TRBV18 and TRBJ1-1; D is unclear. Germline CDR1 KGHSH, CDR2 LQKENI. The CDR3 contains 14 residues. Trimming took 3 bases from V and 1 from J, leaving 9 bases between them. The CDR3 coding sequence is TGTGCCAGCTCACCGAGCGGCAGGAACACTGAAGCTTTCTTT. As protein: CASSPSGRNTEAFF.

The rearrangement uses TRBV25-1 and TRBJ2-2, with 8 bases identical to TRBD2. Germline values: CDR1 MGHDK, CDR2 SYGVNS. This CDR3 has 14 residues. V shed 9 bases and J 4 bases; nucleotides not matched to a gene: 7. The CDR3 DNA follows: TGTGCCAGTCAGCGGGAGATGAGCACCGGGGAGCTGTTTTTT. This sequence encodes CASQREMSTGELFF.

The chain links TRBV5-1 to TRBJ2-3; D possibly corresponds to TRBD1 (6 bases). In germline, CDR1 is SGHRS, CDR2 YFSETQ. The CDR3 has 14 residues. Trimming cost V 5 bases and J 2 bases, with 12 bases left between them. The CDR3: CASRQGRTTDTQYF. CDR3 coding DNA: TGCGCCAGCAGACAGGGAAGGACCACAGATACGCAGTATTTT.

V usage is TRBV15 and J usage is TRBJ1-4; D unclear. The CDR3 is 14 residues long. Germline V gene data show CDR1 as LNHNV and CDR2 as YYDKDF (reference sequence). Trimming pared 5 bases from V and 13 bases from J, leaving 20 bases between. CDR3 coding DNA: TGTGCCACCAGCCCGAGGGCTGAGCGGGTGGCACTGTTTTTT. Amino acid sequence: CATSPRAERVALFF.

The chain recombines TRBV2 with TRBJ2-7; 10 positions agree with TRBD1. Per the germline V gene, CDR1 is SNHLY and CDR2 is FYNNEI. V dropped 7 bases and J dropped 4; count of bases not matched to a gene: 7. The CDR3 length is 14 residues. CDR3 nucleotides: TGTGCCAGCAACTTCGACAGGGGGCTGTACGAGCAGTACTTC. As protein: CASNFDRGLYEQYF.

This chain uses TRBV6-5 with TRBJ2-7; 7 positions match TRBD1. From germline, CDR1 is MNHEY and CDR2 SVGAGI. The CDR3 runs to 13 residues. J was trimmed by 2 bases and V by 5 bases; bases with no gene match: 3. CDR3 DNA: TGTGCCAGCAGTCCGGGGACAGCCTACGAGCAGTACTTC. It encodes CASSPGTAYEQYF.

The chain has TRBV7-2 and TRBJ2-7; TRBD1 matches at 10 bases. Germline assignment: CDR1 SGHTA and CDR2 FQGNSA. V was pared by 3 bases and J by 3 bases, with 11 bases of the junction left unmatched. CDR3 length: 17 amino acids. This CDR3 reads CASSLGQGSFHLYEQYF. CDR3 sequence (DNA): TGTGCCAGCAGCTTGGGACAGGGGTCGTTTCACCTCTACGAGCAGTACTTC.

This clone was recorded a few times. This chain joins TRBV28 and TRBJ1-1; TRBD1 might be the D (5 bases). The V end lost 7 bases, the J end lost 6 bases, and 18 bases lay between the germline ends. The CDR3 extends over 14 amino acids. Germline loops: CDR1 MDHEN, CDR2 SYDVKM. CDR3 nucleotide sequence: TGTGCCAGCAACCCCGGGGGGAATATCCCTGAAGCTTTCTTT. It codes for CASNPGGNIPEAFF.

The rearrangement joins TRBV7-3 to TRBJ2-2; 8 bases align to TRBD2. Germline assignment: CDR1 SGHTA and CDR2 FQGTGA. CDR3 size: 14 residues. With 8 bases clipped from V and 2 bases from J, the junction kept 4 bases outside the gene matches. CDR3 protein: CASREGGNTGELFF. The CDR3 DNA follows: TGTGCCAGCCGGGAGGGGGGCAACACCGGGGAGCTGTTTTTT.

This rearrangement joins TRBV7-2 to TRBJ1-6, with TRBD1 matching over 7 bases. V lost 5 bases and J lost 7; bases outside the gene matches: 5. The CDR3 consists of 14 residues. Germline assignment: CDR1 SGHTA and CDR2 FQGNSA. The CDR3 bases are TGTGCCAGCAGCCCCGGGACAGAAAATTCACCCCTCCACTTT. Translating it yields CASSPGTENSPLHF.

J is TRBJ2-1 and V is TRBV20-1, with TRBD2 matching 7 bases. CDR1 is DFQATT and CDR2 is SNEGSKA in the germline V gene (reference sequence). J was trimmed by 7 bases and V by 5 bases; bases with no gene match: 2. The CDR3 has 11 amino acids. CDR3 DNA sequence: TGCAGTGCTGCGGGGGTTAATGAGCAGTTCTTC. Encoded protein: CSAAGVNEQFF.

This CDR3 is CASSSHEGGRYYEQYF. In DNA form, the CDR3 reads TGTGCCAGCAGCTCCCACGAAGGCGGCCGTTACTACGAGCAGTACTTC. The chain employs TRBV7-2 and TRBJ2-7; D gene uncertain. The germline V gene has CDR1 SGHTA and CDR2 FQGNSA. The CDR3 loop spans 16 amino acids. V was shortened by 4 bases and J by 3 bases, with 19 bases between the two germline ends.

This clone was picked up one time. The chain joins TRBV6-6 to TRBJ1-2; 9 bases are a match to TRBD1. V dropped 7 bases and J dropped 2; count of bases not matched to a gene: 5. The germline CDR1 and CDR2 sequences are MNHNY and SVGAGI (reference sequence). The CDR3 is made up of 14 amino acids. CDR3 DNA: TGTGCCAGCACCGGGACAGGGAGGAACTATGGCTACACCTTC. It translates to CASTGTGRNYGYTF.

The V call is TRBV19, the J call TRBJ1-2; D ambiguous. CDR3 length equals 13 residues. In germline, CDR1 is LNHDA, CDR2 SQIVND (reference sequence). The ends were cut back, 2 bases at V and 5 bases at J, with 9 bases in the middle. The CDR3 loop reads CASSITTDYGYTF. CDR3 DNA: TGTGCCAGTAGTATAACGACTGATTATGGCTACACCTTC.

The genes are TRBV5-1 and TRBJ2-3, with unresolved D. This CDR3 contains 12 residues. CDR1 and CDR2 (germline): SGHRS, YFSETQ. V lost 4 bases to trimming and J lost 1 base, with 4 bases between them. The CDR3 sequence: CASSVGTDTQYF. For the CDR3, the DNA is TGCGCCAGCAGCGTCGGCACAGATACGCAGTATTTT.

J is TRBJ1-1 and V is TRBV7-9; D is unclear. Trimming left V 10 bases short and J 6 bases short, with 15 bases between. The CDR3 has 12 amino acids. The germline CDR1 and CDR2 sequences are SEHNR and FQNEAQ (reference sequence). The CDR3 protein is CATEPREAEAFF. CDR3 nucleotides: TGTGCCACCGAGCCGAGAGAGGCTGAAGCTTTCTTT.

This clone was seen only once. The genes are TRBV29-1 and TRBJ1-1; 7 positions match TRBD1. This CDR3 spans 12 amino acids. V dropped 6 bases and J dropped 0; count of bases not matched to a gene: 1. Germline V CDR1 and CDR2: SQVTM, ANQGSEA. The DNA of the CDR3 is TGCAGCGTCGGGACAGTGAACACTGAAGCTTTCTTT. Translation: CSVGTVNTEAFF.

This sequence joins TRBV27 and TRBJ2-3, with TRBD2 matching over 9 bases. The CDR3 sequence is 17 residues long. With 7 bases clipped from V and 4 bases from J, the junction kept 15 bases outside the gene matches. In germline, CDR1 is MNHEY, CDR2 SMNVEV (reference sequence). The CDR3 region has the DNA TGTGCCAGCACCAACCCGGCTAGCGGGATCACCCCAGATACGCAGTATTTT. Its translation: CASTNPASGITPDTQYF.

The chain couples TRBV5-6 to TRBJ2-1; 7 bases line up with TRBD1. The CDR3 is 15 amino acids. V lost 4 bases to trimming and J lost 0 bases; unmatched junction nucleotides: 4. The germline V gene encodes CDR1 SGHDT and CDR2 YYEEEE. The CDR3 coding sequence is TGTGCCAGCAGCACGGGACAGAGCTCCTACAATGAGCAGTTCTTC. Translated: CASSTGQSSYNEQFF.

This clone came up once. The rearrangement joins TRBV19 to TRBJ1-4; tentative D call: TRBD1 (5 bases). The CDR3 is 15 amino acids. V dropped 6 bases and J dropped 6 bases, with 17 bases sitting between them. The germline CDR1 and CDR2 sequences are LNHDA and SQIVND (reference sequence). The CDR3 DNA is TGTGCCAGTAGAATGGGGTGGGGCGCGGATGAAAAACTGTTTTTT. Residues: CASRMGWGADEKLFF. The variable domain in full, with the rest retrieved from reference TRBV19 and TRBJ1-4, is DGGITQSPKYLFRKEGQNVTLSCEQNLNHDAMYWYRQDPGQGLRLIYYSQIVNDFQKGDIAEGYSVSREKKESFPLTVTSAQKNPTAFYLCASRMGWGADEKLFFGSGTQLSVL.

The J gene is TRBJ2-1, the V gene TRBV7-6; TRBD1 is a possible D gene (5 bases). CDR1 and CDR2 from the germline V gene are SGHVS and FNYEAQ. The CDR3 runs 14 residues. The V end was cut by 5 bases, the J end by 6 bases, with 14 bases between. CDR3 coding DNA: TGTGCCAGCAGCCCCCGGGTTACAGGCAATGAGCAGTTCTTC. Translated, it gives CASSPRVTGNEQFF. Based on the CDR3 plus reference TRBV7-6 and TRBJ2-1, the full variable domain is GAGVSQSPRYKVTKRGQDVALRCDPISGHVSLYWYRQALGQGPEFLTYFNYEAQQDKSGLPNDRFSAERPEGSISTLTIQRTEQRDSAMYRCASSPRVTGNEQFFGPGTRLTVL.